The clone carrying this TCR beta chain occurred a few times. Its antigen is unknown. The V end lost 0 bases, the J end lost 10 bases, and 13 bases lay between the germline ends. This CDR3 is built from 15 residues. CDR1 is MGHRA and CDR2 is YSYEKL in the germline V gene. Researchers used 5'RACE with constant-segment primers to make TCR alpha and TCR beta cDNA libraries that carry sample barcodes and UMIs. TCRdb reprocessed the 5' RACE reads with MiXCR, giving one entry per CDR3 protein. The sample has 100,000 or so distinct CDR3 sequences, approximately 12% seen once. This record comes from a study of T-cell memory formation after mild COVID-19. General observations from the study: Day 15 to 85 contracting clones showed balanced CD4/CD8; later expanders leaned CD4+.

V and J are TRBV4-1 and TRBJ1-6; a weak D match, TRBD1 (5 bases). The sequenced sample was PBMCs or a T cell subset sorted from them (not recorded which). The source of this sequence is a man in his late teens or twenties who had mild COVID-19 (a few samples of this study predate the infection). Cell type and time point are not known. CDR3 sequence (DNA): TGCGCCAGCAGCCAAGAGGTCCAGGGCCGGTCACCCCTCCACTTT. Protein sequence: CASSQEVQGRSPLHF.